The 16 T cell receptor beta chains listed next were all sequenced from one sample in a study of CD8 T cells in Susac syndrome. Reverse transcription of roughly 0.5 to 1 ug RNA used random hexamers. Using its own MiXCR run on the immunoSEQ multiplex PCR reads, TCRdb lists one record per CDR3 protein. The repertoire holds about 300,000 distinct CDR3 sequences, with over 75% as singletons. Material: CD8+ T cells from PBMCs. All receptors come from a human donor with multiple sclerosis.

The CDR3 is CASSQDRTSGAYEQYF. DNA for the CDR3: TGCGCCAGCAGCCAAGATAGAACTAGCGGGGCCTACGAGCAGTACTTC. This sequence joins TRBV4-3 and TRBJ2-7; 10 bases match TRBD2. Trimming at V came to 0 bases and at J to 2 bases, leaving 4 bases not matched to a gene. The germline V gene has CDR1 LGHNA and CDR2 YSLEER. This CDR3 spans 16 amino acids.

The chain joins TRBV19 to TRBJ2-1; the match to TRBD2 covers 11 bases. Germline CDR1 reads LNHDA; CDR2 reads SQIVND (reference sequence). CDR3 length: 15 residues. After removal of 3 bases from V and 7 bases from J, the junction contained 5 bases not matched to a gene. The CDR3 region is CASSIGLAGLNEQFF. The DNA of the CDR3 is TGTGCCAGTAGTATCGGACTAGCGGGCCTGAATGAGCAGTTCTTC.

The chain recombines TRBV9 with TRBJ2-2; no clear D. Trimming took 0 bases from V and 7 from J, leaving 22 bases between them. This CDR3 spans 18 amino acids. Germline V gene lookup returns CDR1 SGDLS and CDR2 YYNGEE. This CDR3 reads CASSVVQTRALPDGELFF. In nucleotides, the CDR3 is TGTGCCAGCAGCGTAGTTCAAACGCGAGCCCTACCGGACGGGGAGCTGTTTTTT.

V is TRBV27 and J is TRBJ2-5; TRBD1 matches 10 bases. The trim removed 6 bases at V and 5 bases at J, leaving 9 bases unmatched. Germline lookup yields CDR1 MNHEY and CDR2 SMNVEV (reference sequence). The CDR3 length is 15 residues. CDR3: CASSNRQGAEETQYF. The DNA of the CDR3 is TGTGCCAGCAGCAATCGACAGGGGGCAGAGGAGACCCAGTACTTC.

The CDR3 nucleotides read TGTGCCAGCAGCGGCGGGACACCCGTACCTTACAATGAGCAGTTCTTC. This codes for CASSGGTPVPYNEQFF. The V gene is TRBV7-9, the J gene TRBJ2-1, with D tentatively TRBD1 or TRBD2 (6 bases each). V was trimmed by 5 bases and J by 4 bases, leaving 18 bases between them. Germline CDR1 reads SEHNR; CDR2 reads FQNEAQ (reference sequence). This CDR3 is built from 16 residues. Full variable domain (outside the CDR3, taken from reference TRBV7-9 and TRBJ2-1): DTGVSQNPRHKITKRGQNVTFRCDPISEHNRLYWYRQTLGQGPEFLTYFQNEAQLEKSRLLSDRFSAERPKGSFSTLEIQRTEQGDSAMYLCASSGGTPVPYNEQFFGPGTRLTVL.

The CDR3 DNA reads TGTGCCAGCAGTGAAAGGGTTTCGAGCAATCAGCCCCAGCATTTT. Translated: CASSERVSSNQPQHF. The rearrangement joins TRBV2 to TRBJ1-5; D gene unclear. The V gene's germline CDR1 is SNHLY and CDR2 FYNNEI. CDR3 size: 15 residues. V lost 2 bases, J lost 1 base, and 9 bases lay in between.

J is TRBJ2-7 and V is TRBV28; D might be TRBD1 or TRBD2, each matching 5 bases. The germline V gene encodes CDR1 MDHEN and CDR2 SYDVKM. V lost 3 bases and J lost 2, with 14 bases in between. The length of the CDR3 is 15 residues. This chain's CDR3 is CASSFDKSGPYEQYF. The DNA for the CDR3 is TGTGCCAGCAGTTTCGACAAATCGGGGCCCTACGAGCAGTACTTC.

The chain combines TRBV12-3 or TRBV12-4 with TRBJ2-2; possible D gene TRBD2, 5 bases. The CDR3 is 14 amino acids. V was shortened by 7 bases and J by 3 bases, with 12 bases between the two germline ends. CDR3 protein: CASIRMEDTGELFF. The CDR3 DNA reads TGTGCCAGCATCAGAATGGAGGACACCGGGGAGCTGTTTTTT.

CDR3 residues: CAIGPPTGGLGELFF. The CDR3, as DNA: TGTGCCATCGGACCCCCGACAGGGGGCCTCGGGGAGCTGTTTTTT. The genes are TRBV19 and TRBJ2-2, with TRBD1 matching over 10 bases. Trimming cost V 10 bases and J 7 bases; bases outside gene matches: 12. The CDR3 spans 15 residues. Germline loops: CDR1 LNHDA, CDR2 SQIVND (reference sequence).

This chain uses TRBV25-1 with TRBJ1-2; TRBD1 is a possible D gene (5 bases). With 4 bases removed from V and 8 bases from J, the gap between germline ends came to 8 bases. This CDR3 is 11 amino acids long. The germline CDR1 and CDR2 sequences are MGHDK and SYGVNS. The CDR3 reads CASSAGLGYTF. CDR3 in DNA: TGTGCCAGCAGTGCGGGACTAGGCTACACCTTC.

The chain carries TRBV24-1 and TRBJ2-7; 9 nucleotides align to TRBD1. Germline values: CDR1 KGHDR, CDR2 SFDVKD. Trimming removed 4 bases from V and 3 bases from J; junction bases left unmatched: 6. This CDR3 has 15 amino acids. The CDR3 DNA is TGTGCCACCAGTGAGTGGACAGGGGAGCGCTACGAGCAGTACTTC. The encoded protein is CATSEWTGERYEQYF.

V is TRBV7-9 and J is TRBJ1-1, with no clear D. The germline V gene encodes CDR1 SEHNR and CDR2 FQNEAQ (reference sequence). This CDR3 comprises 15 residues. V gave up 1 base and J gave up 2 bases, with 11 bases separating them. CDR3 sequence reads: CASSLVIGTNTEAFF. DNA for the CDR3: TGTGCCAGCAGCTTAGTAATCGGCACTAACACTGAAGCTTTCTTT.

J is TRBJ1-1 and V is TRBV10-3; TRBD1 agrees at 7 bases. The CDR3 covers 15 residues. CDR1 is ENHRY, CDR2 SYGVKD, per germline. Trimming took 2 bases from V and 3 from J; bases not matched to a gene: 6. The CDR3 nucleotides read TGTGCCATCAGTGAGCCAGGGGGGAAAGACACTGAAGCTTTCTTT. Amino acids: CAISEPGGKDTEAFF.

The J gene is TRBJ2-7, the V gene TRBV7-9; maybe TRBD2 (5 bases). CDR1 is SEHNR and CDR2 is FQNEAQ in the germline V gene (reference sequence). The V gene lost 4 bases and the J gene lost 3 bases, with 13 bases spanning the gap. This CDR3 has 14 amino acids. The CDR3 DNA follows: TGTGCCAGCAGCTCCGTTACGGGGATCTACGAGCAGTACTTC. Its protein is CASSSVTGIYEQYF.

This chain joins TRBV19 and TRBJ2-1, with 9 bases aligning to TRBD2. The CDR3 covers 12 residues. V was pared by 11 bases and J by 15 bases, with 14 bases of the junction left unmatched. Germline assignment: CDR1 LNHDA and CDR2 SQIVND (reference sequence). CDR3 loop: CAGGVAGEDLFF. Here the CDR3 DNA reads TGTGCCGGCGGGGTAGCGGGAGAAGATCTGTTCTTC.

J is TRBJ2-7 and V is TRBV10-2, with 7 nucleotides matching TRBD1. The CDR3 spans 14 residues. V dropped 4 bases and J dropped 0; count of bases not matched to a gene: 3. Germline CDR1 WSHSY, CDR2 SAAADI. CDR3 bases: TGCGCCAGCAGTGCCCGGGACAGCTCCTACGAGCAGTACTTC. Protein: CASSARDSSYEQYF.